The rows below give T cell receptor beta chains drawn from one sample of a study of blood T cell repertoires in COVID-19. Repertoires were generated with immunoSEQ multiplex PCR, while TCRdb's copy carries only in-frame clones and drops some. The data contain about 140,000 clones, 80% to 90% of them singletons. The specimen was peripheral blood. Receptors were obtained from a woman aged 40 to 50 with acute or convalescent COVID-19. Each CDR3 is given with its conserved first and last residue. D genes are given only for firm matches. The size entry is marked missing in some rows and otherwise reads once, few, many or a size class.

j_call clone_size v_call d_call cdr3_aa cdr3_nt
TRBJ1-4 - TRBV28 TRBD1 CASSSDRVYEKLFF TGTGCCAGCAGTTCCGACAGGGTATATGAAAAACTGTTTTTT
TRBJ1-4 - TRBV3-1/TRBV3-2 - CASSQGPVPNEKLFF TGTGCCAGCAGCCAAGGGCCAGTTCCGAATGAAAAACTGTTTTTT
TRBJ1-6 once TRBV27 TRBD1 CASLVRPDRGHSPLHF TGTGCCAGCTTAGTACGCCCGGACAGGGGGCATTCACCCCTCCACTTT
TRBJ1-6 - TRBV5-1 TRBD1 CASSSFPQGANSPLHF TGCGCCAGCAGCTCTTTCCCACAGGGGGCAAATTCACCCCTCCACTTT
TRBJ1-6 once TRBV4-3 TRBD1 CASSQVPRGQGGSPLHF TGCGCCAGCAGCCAAGTTCCCCGGGGACAGGGGGGTTCACCCCTCCACTTT
TRBJ1-1 - TRBV10-3 - CALGDNRNTEAFF TGTGCCCTCGGCGACAATCGGAACACTGAAGCTTTCTTT
TRBJ2-2 - TRBV7-7 TRBD2 CASSSLRTSGGELFF TGTGCCAGCAGCTCACTCCGGACTAGCGGCGGGGAGCTGTTTTTT
TRBJ1-5 few TRBV6-6 - CASSYPEINQPQHF TGTGCCAGCAGTTACCCAGAAATCAATCAGCCCCAGCATTTT
TRBJ2-7 - TRBV7-3 TRBD2 CASGEGTTYEQYF TGTGCCAGTGGGGAGGGGACTACCTACGAGCAGTACTTC
TRBJ1-6 - TRBV5-6 - CASSTGLANSPLHF TGTGCCAGCAGCACAGGGCTAGCTAATTCACCCCTCCACTTT
TRBJ2-2 - TRBV3-1/TRBV3-2 TRBD2 CASSLRGGADTGELFF TGTGCCAGCAGCCTCCGCGGGGGGGCAGACACCGGGGAGCTGTTTTTT
TRBJ2-3 - TRBV24-1 - CATSARGEGTDTQYF TGTGCCACCAGTGCAAGGGGCGAAGGCACAGATACGCAGTATTTT
TRBJ1-3 many TRBV18 - CASSPEDPFGNTIYF TGTGCCAGCTCACCAGAGGATCCGTTTGGAAACACCATATATTTT
TRBJ1-6 - TRBV2 TRBD1 CASSEMDRLNSPLHF TGTGCCAGCAGTGAAATGGACAGGTTGAATTCACCCCTCCACTTT
TRBJ2-2 few TRBV2 TRBD2 CASLAGAGNTGELFF TGTGCCAGCTTAGCGGGGGCAGGGAACACCGGGGAGCTGTTTTTT
TRBJ2-3 - TRBV27 - CASSLFRYTDTQYF TGTGCCAGCAGTTTATTCCGTTACACAGATACGCAGTATTTT
TRBJ1-4 - TRBV25-1 - CASSPPRLRGLTNEKLFF TGTGCCAGCAGTCCCCCAAGGCTTAGGGGACTTACTAATGAAAAACTGTTTTTT
TRBJ1-2 few TRBV30 TRBD1 CAWSVGGTGTYGYTF TGTGCCTGGAGTGTAGGCGGGACAGGGACCTATGGCTACACCTTC
TRBJ2-2 - TRBV6-6 - CASSYRRGDAGELFF TGTGCCAGCAGTTACCGGCGGGGCGATGCCGGGGAGCTGTTTTTT
TRBJ1-2 once TRBV7-2 - CASSLSRWRGDYGYTF TGTGCCAGCAGCTTGAGTCGGTGGAGGGGAGACTATGGCTACACCTTC
TRBJ1-5 - TRBV27 - CASSAGTLGSNQPQHF TGTGCCAGCAGTGCAGGGACATTAGGTAGCAATCAGCCCCAGCATTTT
TRBJ1-1 - TRBV30 TRBD1 CAWTTGGVGTEAFF TGTGCCTGGACAACAGGGGGCGTGGGCACTGAAGCTTTCTTT
TRBJ1-2 - TRBV7-6 - CASSSYSNSPNYGYTF TGTGCCAGCAGCTCCTATAGTAACAGCCCAAACTATGGCTACACCTTC
TRBJ1-6 - TRBV30 - CAWSVLTQGNSPLHF TGTGCCTGGAGTGTCTTGACACAGGGCAATTCACCCCTCCACTTT
TRBJ2-4 - TRBV28 TRBD1 CASRGQALAKNIQYF TGTGCCAGCAGGGGACAGGCGCTAGCCAAAAACATTCAGTACTTC
TRBJ1-2 - TRBV4-2 TRBD1 CASSQGTGGGYGYTF TGTGCCAGCAGCCAAGGGACAGGGGGGGGCTATGGCTACACCTTC
TRBJ1-1 once TRBV10-3 - CAISESPGVTEAFF TGTGCCATCAGTGAGTCCCCAGGGGTCACTGAAGCTTTCTTT
TRBJ1-1 - TRBV4-1 TRBD1 CASSARDRGRNTEAFF TGCGCCAGCAGCGCCCGGGACAGGGGCAGGAACACTGAAGCTTTCTTT
TRBJ2-7 - TRBV12-5 - CASGLDRVDEQYF TGTGCTAGTGGTTTGGACAGGGTGGACGAGCAGTACTTC
TRBJ2-3 - TRBV14 - CASSPCFGGPDTQYF TGTGCCAGCAGCCCCTGCTTTGGGGGCCCGGATACGCAGTATTTT
TRBJ1-1 - TRBV9 TRBD1 CASSIGTVNTEAFF TGTGCCAGCAGCATCGGGACAGTGAACACTGAAGCTTTCTTT
TRBJ1-5 - TRBV24-1 - CATSKQGRDDQPQHF TGTGCCACCAGCAAACAGGGAAGAGACGATCAGCCCCAGCATTTT
TRBJ1-1 - TRBV5-4 - CASSFLAGETEAFF TGTGCCAGCAGCTTTCTGGCAGGGGAAACTGAAGCTTTCTTT
TRBJ2-4 - TRBV7-2 TRBD2 CASSPGIAGGPSHIQYF TGTGCCAGCAGCCCCGGAATAGCGGGGGGGCCGAGTCACATTCAGTACTTC
TRBJ2-3 - TRBV5-6 - CASSLAPGTQYF TGTGCCAGCAGCTTGGCCCCCGGGACGCAGTATTTT
TRBJ1-3 - TRBV7-9 - CASSFSGPGRSGNTIYF TGTGCCAGCAGCTTTAGCGGGCCAGGGCGCTCTGGAAACACCATATATTTT
TRBJ1-2 - TRBV6-1 TRBD1 CASSGLAGTGSNYGYTF TGTGCCAGCAGTGGCCTAGCCGGGACAGGGTCTAACTATGGCTACACCTTC
TRBJ2-1 - TRBV6-2/TRBV6-3 - CASSSAGGYNEQFF TGTGCCAGCAGTTCAGCGGGCGGATACAATGAGCAGTTCTTC
TRBJ1-3 - TRBV7-2 - CASTLGPVVSGNTIYF TGTGCCAGCACCCTGGGGCCGGTCGTCTCTGGAAACACCATATATTTT
TRBJ2-2 - TRBV19 TRBD1 CASSMRQGIGELFF TGTGCCAGTAGTATGAGACAGGGGATCGGGGAGCTGTTTTTT
TRBJ1-1 - TRBV7-3 TRBD1 CASSLIPLGQVETEAFF TGTGCCAGCAGCTTAATCCCCCTCGGACAGGTAGAGACTGAAGCTTTCTTT
TRBJ1-1 - TRBV6-5 - CASSLFGTEAFF TGTGCCAGCAGTTTATTCGGGACTGAAGCTTTCTTT
TRBJ1-5 - TRBV6-5 - CASSSQGRNQPQHF TGTGCCAGCAGTTCTCAGGGGCGCAATCAGCCCCAGCATTTT
TRBJ1-5 - TRBV15 TRBD1 CATSPQGANQPQHF TGTGCCACCAGTCCTCAGGGGGCCAATCAGCCCCAGCATTTT
TRBJ1-1 once TRBV7-9 - CASSTTGSVTEAFF TGTGCCAGCAGCACTACAGGGTCGGTCACTGAAGCTTTCTTT
TRBJ2-7 - TRBV20-1 - CSASLGAYEQYF TGCAGTGCTAGTCTCGGTGCCTACGAGCAGTACTTC
TRBJ2-3 few TRBV7-6 TRBD2 CASSPTGTSGRADTQYF TGTGCCAGCAGCCCTACCGGGACTAGCGGGAGAGCAGATACGCAGTATTTT
TRBJ2-7 - TRBV20-1 - CSASSVEEQYF TGCAGTGCTTCCTCGGTGGAGGAGCAGTACTTC
TRBJ2-7 many TRBV12-3/TRBV12-4 TRBD1 CASSFDRVREQYF TGTGCCAGCAGTTTCGACAGGGTACGGGAGCAGTACTTC
TRBJ1-1 - TRBV6-2/TRBV6-3 TRBD1 CASSPPYRGLYEAFF TGTGCCAGCAGTCCCCCCTACAGGGGGCTTTATGAAGCTTTCTTT
TRBJ1-1 - TRBV29-1 - CSVLQVDAEAFF TGCAGCGTATTACAGGTGGACGCTGAAGCTTTCTTT
TRBJ1-4 - TRBV7-9 TRBD1 CASSFTGDEKLFF TGTGCCAGCAGCTTCACAGGGGATGAAAAACTGTTTTTT
TRBJ2-1 - TRBV5-1 - CASTLGSEQFF TGCGCCAGCACCTTAGGTAGCGAGCAGTTCTTC